One and the same sample provided the 9 T cell receptor beta chains below, sequenced in a study of siplizumab effects on memory and regulatory T cells. TCRdb keeps only in-frame clones here, not all; method: immunoSEQ multiplex PCR. This repertoire shows about 66,000 clones, just over 95% found once; its top ten account for more than 0.075%. Sequenced sample: naive CD8+ T cells sorted from blood. The receptor source for this set is a human donor in good health.

This chain links TRBV28 with TRBJ2-5; D gene ambiguous. The CDR3 runs to 13 residues. Trimming removed 6 bases from V and 0 bases from J, with 8 bases in between. Germline loops: CDR1 MDHEN, CDR2 SYDVKM. The CDR3 sequence: CASSPTDQETQYF. CDR3 nucleotides: TGTGCCAGCAGCCCGACGGACCAAGAGACCCAGTACTTC. Full variable domain (rest looked up from reference TRBV28 and TRBJ2-5): DVKVTQSSRYLVKRTGEKVFLECVQDMDHENMFWYRQDPGLGLRLIYFSYDVKMKEKGDIPEGYSVSREKKERFSLILESASTNQTSMYLCASSPTDQETQYFGPGTRLLVL.

The chain links TRBV19 to TRBJ2-7; D is possibly TRBD1 (6 bases). In germline, CDR1 is LNHDA, CDR2 SQIVND (reference sequence). This CDR3 has 15 amino acids. Between the trimmed V and J ends, which lost 4 bases and 2 bases, there was a span of 15 bases. The CDR3 protein is CASSTADAGAYEQYF. The CDR3 DNA sequence: TGTGCCAGTAGTACCGCGGACGCAGGGGCCTACGAGCAGTACTTC.

CDR3 sequence (DNA): TGTGCCAGCAGTTACGCTCCTCCGGGGGAGACCCAGTACTTC. As protein: CASSYAPPGETQYF. The chain employs TRBV6-5 and TRBJ2-5; D might be TRBD2 (5 bases). Germline CDR1 and CDR2: MNHEY and SVGAGI. CDR3 length equals 14 residues. V lost 2 bases and J 5 bases, leaving 12 bases between the germline ends.

There are a few counts of this clone. CDR3 bases: TGTGCCAGCAGCGGCCGGGACAAATTGGAAGCTTTCTTT. Translating it yields CASSGRDKLEAFF. V usage is TRBV9 and J usage is TRBJ1-1, with D possibly TRBD1 on 6 matching bases. CDR1 is SGDLS and CDR2 is YYNGEE in the germline V gene. This CDR3 spans 13 amino acids. Trimming shortened V by 3 bases and J by 8 bases, and 14 bases separated the two germline ends.

This chain connects TRBV5-6 to TRBJ2-5; D possibly uses TRBD1 or TRBD2 (6 bases each). The CDR3 totals 13 residues. V dropped 7 bases and J dropped 4 bases, with 14 bases sitting between them. The germline gives CDR1 SGHDT, CDR2 YYEEEE. The CDR3 bases are TGTGCCAGCTCATCTGGGGGGCTAGAGACCCAGTACTTC. This gives the protein CASSSGGLETQYF.

This chain joins TRBV4-2 and TRBJ2-3; D unclear. The CDR3 contains 13 residues. CDR1 is LGHNA and CDR2 is YNFKEQ in the germline V gene. Trimming stripped 0 bases from V and 5 bases from J, with 6 bases between. This chain's CDR3 is CASSQDRRDTQYF. The CDR3 nucleotides are TGTGCCAGCAGCCAAGATCGGCGAGATACGCAGTATTTT.

The CDR3 bases are TGTGCCAGCAGCCCCGGGGGGCCTGATGAGCAGTTCTTC. It encodes CASSPGGPDEQFF. The rearrangement joins TRBV7-9 to TRBJ2-1; possible D gene TRBD2, 7 bases. V was clipped by 5 bases and J by 8 bases, with 13 bases between them. The V gene's germline CDR1 is SEHNR and CDR2 FQNEAQ (reference sequence). There are 13 residues in the CDR3.

The rearrangement uses TRBV6-1 and TRBJ2-3, with 8 bases that match TRBD2. The V gene's germline CDR1 is MNHNS and CDR2 SASEGT. Trimming took 0 bases from V and 0 from J; bases not matched to a gene: 2. The CDR3 runs 16 residues. The CDR3 loop is CASSEARGGSTDTQYF. CDR3 in DNA: TGTGCCAGCAGTGAAGCGCGCGGGGGGAGCACAGATACGCAGTATTTT.

This chain connects TRBV5-6 to TRBJ2-7, with TRBD1 matching over 10 bases. Germline CDR1 SGHDT, CDR2 YYEEEE. This CDR3 comprises 16 residues. V lost 0 bases, J lost 4 bases, and 7 bases stayed unmatched. The CDR3, as DNA: TGTGCCAGCAGCTTGGGACAGGGGGCGATCGGGTACGAGCAGTACTTC. This encodes CASSLGQGAIGYEQYF.